The source of this T cell receptor (beta chain) is a study of molecular identifiers for immune sequencing clone quantification. Whole-study findings and limits: Over 99% of CMV-specific effector molecules, but under 1% of naive ones, were in clones above 20 copies.

This clonotype was observed a few times. Its antigen is undetermined. Germline V CDR1 and CDR2: MNHEY, SVGEGT. Deletions cut 5 bases from V and 5 bases from J, with 10 bases between. The CDR3 consists of 13 residues. Input for naive CD8 libraries was about 18,000 to 1,100,000 sorted cells; the RNA fraction used was 10%, 30% or 50%. Using a CD8+CD4-CCR7+CD45RA+ phenotype, naive CD8 T cells were sorted. Previously published methods and listed TCR primers were used for the bulk TCR libraries. TCRdb processed the PCR reads anew with MiXCR; each CDR3 protein has one entry. The sample carries hundreds of thousands of distinct CDR3 sequences, approximately 20% recorded once.

The TCR comes from a human donor in good health. Some libraries in this study had Jurkat cell RNA spiked in. Sequenced sample: naive CD8+ T cells from blood, with Jurkat cell RNA spiked in. The subset here: FACS-sorted CD8+CD4-CCR7+CD45RA+ naive T cells. This chain connects TRBV6-2 or TRBV6-3 to TRBJ2-1; D is unresolved. CDR3: CASSTHANNEQFF. CDR3 DNA sequence: TGTGCCAGCAGTACCCATGCAAACAATGAGCAGTTCTTC.